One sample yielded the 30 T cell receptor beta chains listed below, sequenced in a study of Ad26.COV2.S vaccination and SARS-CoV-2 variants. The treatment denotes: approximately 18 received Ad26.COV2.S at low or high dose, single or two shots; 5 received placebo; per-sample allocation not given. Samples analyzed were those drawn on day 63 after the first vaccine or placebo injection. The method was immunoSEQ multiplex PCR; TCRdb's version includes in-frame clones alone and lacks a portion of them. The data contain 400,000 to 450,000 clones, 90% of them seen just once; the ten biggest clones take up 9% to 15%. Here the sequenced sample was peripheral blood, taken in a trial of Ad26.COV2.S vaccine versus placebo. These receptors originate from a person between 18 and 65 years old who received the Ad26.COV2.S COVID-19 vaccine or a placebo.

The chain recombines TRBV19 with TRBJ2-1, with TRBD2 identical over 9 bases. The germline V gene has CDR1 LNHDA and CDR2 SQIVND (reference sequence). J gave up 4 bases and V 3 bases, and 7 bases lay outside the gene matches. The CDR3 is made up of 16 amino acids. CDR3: CASSIRRSGRYNEQFF. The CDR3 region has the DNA TGTGCCAGTAGTATTCGTCGCAGCGGGAGGTACAATGAGCAGTTCTTC.

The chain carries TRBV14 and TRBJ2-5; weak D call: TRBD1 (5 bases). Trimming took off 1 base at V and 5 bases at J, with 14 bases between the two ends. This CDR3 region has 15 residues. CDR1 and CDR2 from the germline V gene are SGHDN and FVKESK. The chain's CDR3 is CASSQGLGPRETQYF. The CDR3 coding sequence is TGTGCCAGCAGCCAAGGTCTGGGGCCCCGGGAGACCCAGTACTTC.

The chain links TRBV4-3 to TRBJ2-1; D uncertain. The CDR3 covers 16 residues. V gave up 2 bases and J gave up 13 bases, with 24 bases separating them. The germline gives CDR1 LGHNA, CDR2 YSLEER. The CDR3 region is CASSQKAEEFTMNQFF. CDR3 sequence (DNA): TGCGCCAGCAGCCAAAAGGCGGAAGAATTCACAATGAATCAGTTCTTC.

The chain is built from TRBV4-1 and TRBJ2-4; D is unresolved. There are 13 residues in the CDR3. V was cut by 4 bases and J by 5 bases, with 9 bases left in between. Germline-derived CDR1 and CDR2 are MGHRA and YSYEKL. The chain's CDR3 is CASSLAKENIQYF. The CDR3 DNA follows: TGCGCCAGCAGCCTAGCAAAGGAAAACATTCAGTACTTC.

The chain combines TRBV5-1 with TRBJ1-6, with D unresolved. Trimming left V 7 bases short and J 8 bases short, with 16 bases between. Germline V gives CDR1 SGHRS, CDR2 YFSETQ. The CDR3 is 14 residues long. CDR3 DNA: TGCGCCAGCCGCTCTAATAGTGGGGATTCACCCCTCCACTTT. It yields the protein CASRSNSGDSPLHF.

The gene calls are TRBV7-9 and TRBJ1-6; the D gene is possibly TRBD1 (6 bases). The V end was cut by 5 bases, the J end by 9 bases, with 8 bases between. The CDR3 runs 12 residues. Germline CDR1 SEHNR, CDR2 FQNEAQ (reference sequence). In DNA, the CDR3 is TGTGCCAGCAGCCAGGGGTCTTCACCCCTCCACTTT. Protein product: CASSQGSSPLHF.

The CDR3 region has the DNA TGTGCCAGCAGCCAAGATCACGGACTAGCGGTATACGAGCAGTACTTC. Its translation is CASSQDHGLAVYEQYF. J is TRBJ2-7 and V is TRBV3-1 (or the pseudogene TRBV3-2), with 10 bases matching TRBD2. The V gene's germline CDR1 is LGHDT and CDR2 YNNKEL (reference sequence). After removal of 0 bases from V and 4 bases from J, the junction contained 6 bases not matched to a gene. This CDR3 has 16 residues.

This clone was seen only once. The CDR3 bases are TGTGCCAGCAGTTTACAGGGGGCCTCCTACGAGCAGTACTTC. Protein sequence: CASSLQGASYEQYF. This chain joins TRBV27 and TRBJ2-7; TRBD1 agrees at 8 bases. Germline CDR1 MNHEY, CDR2 SMNVEV (reference sequence). The trim removed 2 bases at V and 0 bases at J, leaving 0 bases unmatched. The CDR3 sequence is 14 residues long.

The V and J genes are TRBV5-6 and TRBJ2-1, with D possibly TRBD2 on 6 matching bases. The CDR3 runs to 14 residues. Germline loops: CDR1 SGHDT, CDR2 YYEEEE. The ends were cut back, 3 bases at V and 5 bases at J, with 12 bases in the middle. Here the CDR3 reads CASSYGLINNEQFF. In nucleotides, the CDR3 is TGTGCCAGCAGCTATGGACTAATTAACAATGAGCAGTTCTTC.

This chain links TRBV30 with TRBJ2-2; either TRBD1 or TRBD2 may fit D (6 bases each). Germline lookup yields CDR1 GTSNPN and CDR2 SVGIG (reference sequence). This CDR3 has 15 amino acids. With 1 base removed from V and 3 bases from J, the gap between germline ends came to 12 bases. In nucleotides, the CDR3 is TGTGCCTGGAGTGACGGGGGCGCCGACACCGGGGAGCTGTTTTTT. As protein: CAWSDGGADTGELFF.

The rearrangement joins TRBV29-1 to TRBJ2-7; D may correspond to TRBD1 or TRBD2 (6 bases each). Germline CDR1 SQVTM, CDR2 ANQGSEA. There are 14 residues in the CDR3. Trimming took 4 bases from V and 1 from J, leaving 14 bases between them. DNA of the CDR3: TGCAGCGTTGTTTTGGGGGGCCGGTCCTACGAGCAGTACTTC. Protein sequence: CSVVLGGRSYEQYF.

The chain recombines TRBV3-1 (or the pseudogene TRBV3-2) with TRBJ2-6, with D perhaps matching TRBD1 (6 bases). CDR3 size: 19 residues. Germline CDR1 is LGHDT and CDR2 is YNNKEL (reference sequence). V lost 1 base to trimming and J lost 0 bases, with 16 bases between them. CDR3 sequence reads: CASSQATGGIGSGANVLTF. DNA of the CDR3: TGTGCCAGCAGCCAAGCGACAGGAGGAATCGGCTCTGGGGCCAACGTCCTGACTTTC.

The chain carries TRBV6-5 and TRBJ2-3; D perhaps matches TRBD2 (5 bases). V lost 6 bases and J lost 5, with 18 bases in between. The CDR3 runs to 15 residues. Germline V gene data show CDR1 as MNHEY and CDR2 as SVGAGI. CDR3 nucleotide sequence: TGTGCCAGCAGCACTTTCACGCAAGGAGGAGATACGCAGTATTTT. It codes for CASSTFTQGGDTQYF.

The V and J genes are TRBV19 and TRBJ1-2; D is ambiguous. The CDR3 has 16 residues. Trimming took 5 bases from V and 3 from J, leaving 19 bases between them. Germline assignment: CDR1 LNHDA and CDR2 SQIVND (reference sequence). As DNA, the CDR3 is TGTGCCAGTAGTCCGACCCTCGGGTCCAGACACTATGGCTACACCTTC. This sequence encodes CASSPTLGSRHYGYTF.

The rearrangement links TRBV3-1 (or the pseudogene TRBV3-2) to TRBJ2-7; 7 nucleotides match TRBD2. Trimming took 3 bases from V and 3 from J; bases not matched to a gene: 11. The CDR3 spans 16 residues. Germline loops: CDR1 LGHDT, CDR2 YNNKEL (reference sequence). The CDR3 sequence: CASSQDPSGRGYEQYF. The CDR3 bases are TGTGCCAGCAGCCAGGACCCTAGCGGTAGGGGCTACGAGCAGTACTTC.

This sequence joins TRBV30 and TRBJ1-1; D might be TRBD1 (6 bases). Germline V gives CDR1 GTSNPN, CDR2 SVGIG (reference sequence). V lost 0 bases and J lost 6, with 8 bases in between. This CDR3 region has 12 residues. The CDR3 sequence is CAWSVGGPEAFF. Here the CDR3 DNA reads TGTGCCTGGAGTGTTGGGGGGCCTGAAGCTTTCTTT.

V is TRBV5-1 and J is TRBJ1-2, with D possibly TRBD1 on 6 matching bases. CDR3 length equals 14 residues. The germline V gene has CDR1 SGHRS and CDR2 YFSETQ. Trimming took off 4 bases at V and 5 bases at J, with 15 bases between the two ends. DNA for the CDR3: TGCGCCAGCAGCCCCTCAGGGGAGAATTATGGCTACACCTTC. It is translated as CASSPSGENYGYTF.

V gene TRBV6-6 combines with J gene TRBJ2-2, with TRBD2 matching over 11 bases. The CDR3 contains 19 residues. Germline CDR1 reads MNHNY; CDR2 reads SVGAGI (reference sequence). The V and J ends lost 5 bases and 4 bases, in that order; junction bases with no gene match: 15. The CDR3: CASSPRGSGRGPGTGELFF. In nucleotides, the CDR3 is TGTGCCAGCAGTCCTCGAGGTAGCGGGAGGGGGCCAGGCACCGGGGAGCTGTTTTTT.

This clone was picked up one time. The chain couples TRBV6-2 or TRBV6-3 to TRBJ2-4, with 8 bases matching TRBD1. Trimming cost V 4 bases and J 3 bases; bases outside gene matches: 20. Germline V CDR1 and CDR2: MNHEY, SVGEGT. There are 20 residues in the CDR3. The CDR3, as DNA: TGTGCCAGCAGTTCCCCTCACCTGGACAGGGAACACGGTGTCAAAAACATTCAGTACTTC. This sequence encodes CASSSPHLDREHGVKNIQYF.

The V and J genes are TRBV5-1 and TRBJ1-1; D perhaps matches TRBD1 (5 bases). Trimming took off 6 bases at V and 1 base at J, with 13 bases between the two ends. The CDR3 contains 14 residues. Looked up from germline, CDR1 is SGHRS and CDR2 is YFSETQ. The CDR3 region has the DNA TGCGCCAGCACCCTCTGGGGGGAGAACACTGAAGCTTTCTTT. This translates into CASTLWGENTEAFF.

The CDR3 protein is CASSQSTLAGFYEQYF. CDR3 DNA sequence: TGTGCCAGCAGCCAATCAACTCTAGCGGGATTCTACGAGCAGTACTTC. This sequence joins TRBV14 and TRBJ2-7; 9 nucleotides line up with TRBD2. After removal of 2 bases from V and 3 bases from J, the junction contained 8 bases not matched to a gene. Germline V gives CDR1 SGHDN, CDR2 FVKESK. The CDR3 runs 16 residues.

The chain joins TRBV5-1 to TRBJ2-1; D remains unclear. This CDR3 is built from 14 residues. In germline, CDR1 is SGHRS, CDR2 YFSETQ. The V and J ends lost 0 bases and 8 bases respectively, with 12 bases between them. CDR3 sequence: CASSLGVLGYEQFF. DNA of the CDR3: TGCGCCAGCAGCTTGGGGGTCTTGGGTTATGAGCAGTTCTTC.

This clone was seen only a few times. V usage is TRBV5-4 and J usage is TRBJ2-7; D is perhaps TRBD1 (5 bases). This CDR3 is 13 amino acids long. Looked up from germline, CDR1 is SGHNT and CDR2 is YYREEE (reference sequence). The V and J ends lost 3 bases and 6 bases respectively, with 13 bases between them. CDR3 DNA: TGTGCCAGCAGCTGGGGCAACCCCGGCGAGCAGTACTTC. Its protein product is CASSWGNPGEQYF.

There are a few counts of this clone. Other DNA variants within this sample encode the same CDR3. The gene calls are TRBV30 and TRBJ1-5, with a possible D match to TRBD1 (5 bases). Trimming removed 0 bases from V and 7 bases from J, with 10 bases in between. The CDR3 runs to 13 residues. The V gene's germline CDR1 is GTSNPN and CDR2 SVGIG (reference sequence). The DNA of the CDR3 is TGTGCCTGGAGTGTGGGGGGAGACCAGCCCCAGCATTTT. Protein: CAWSVGGDQPQHF.

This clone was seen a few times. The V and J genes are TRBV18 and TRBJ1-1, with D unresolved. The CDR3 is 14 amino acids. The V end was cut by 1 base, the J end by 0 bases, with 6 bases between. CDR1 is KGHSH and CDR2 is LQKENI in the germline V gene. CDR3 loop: CASSPQDMNTEAFF. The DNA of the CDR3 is TGTGCCAGCTCACCACAGGATATGAACACTGAAGCTTTCTTT.

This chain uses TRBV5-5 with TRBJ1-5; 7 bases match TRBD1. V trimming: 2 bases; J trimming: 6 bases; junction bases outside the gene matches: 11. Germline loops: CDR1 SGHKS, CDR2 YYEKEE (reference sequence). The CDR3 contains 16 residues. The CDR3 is CASSLIPPGDSQPQHF. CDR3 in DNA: TGTGCCAGCAGCTTAATACCTCCGGGGGACAGTCAGCCCCAGCATTTT.

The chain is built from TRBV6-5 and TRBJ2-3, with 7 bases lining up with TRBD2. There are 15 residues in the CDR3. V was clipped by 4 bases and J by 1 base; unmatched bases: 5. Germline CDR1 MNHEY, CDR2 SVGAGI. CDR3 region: CASSSAGEGTDTQYF. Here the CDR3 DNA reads TGTGCCAGCAGTTCCGCGGGAGAGGGCACAGATACGCAGTATTTT.

CDR3 loop: CASSFRDTGELFF. DNA of the CDR3: TGTGCCAGCAGTTTCCGGGACACCGGGGAGCTGTTTTTT. The chain couples TRBV6-2 or TRBV6-3 to TRBJ2-2; D unresolved. This CDR3 contains 13 residues. The germline V gene encodes CDR1 MNHEY and CDR2 SVGEGT. V was clipped by 4 bases and J by 3 bases, with 6 bases between them.

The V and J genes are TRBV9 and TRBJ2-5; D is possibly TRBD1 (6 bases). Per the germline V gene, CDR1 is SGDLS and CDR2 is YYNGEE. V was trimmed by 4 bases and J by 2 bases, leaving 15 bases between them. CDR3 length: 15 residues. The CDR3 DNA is TGTGCCAGCAGCCCTCACAGGGAACTTCAAGAGACCCAGTACTTC. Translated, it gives CASSPHRELQETQYF.

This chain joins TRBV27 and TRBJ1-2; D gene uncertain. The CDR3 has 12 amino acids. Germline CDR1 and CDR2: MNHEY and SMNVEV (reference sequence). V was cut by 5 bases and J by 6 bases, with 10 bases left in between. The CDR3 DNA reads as TGTGCCAGCAGTCGTCTTGGCGATGGCTACACCTTC. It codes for CASSRLGDGYTF.